A selection of T cell receptor beta chains follows, all from one sample in a study of blood T cell repertoires in COVID-19. Repertoires were generated with immunoSEQ multiplex PCR, while TCRdb's copy carries only in-frame clones and drops some. The sample carries 130,000 or so clones, about 74% recorded once. The specimen sequenced was peripheral blood. The receptors stem from a man aged 45-65 years with acute or convalescent COVID-19. Each CDR3 is given with its conserved first and last residue. The order of the fields is D gene, V gene, J gene, clone size, CDR3 DNA, CDR3 protein. The D gene is left open where the match is weak. Size values are once, few and many counts, or a class for expanded clones, and some rows have none.

NA,TRBV13,TRBJ1-5,NA,TGTGCCAGCAGCTTAAGGGGGATAGGCGGCAATCAGCCCCAGCATTTT,CASSLRGIGGNQPQHF
NA,TRBV25-1,TRBJ2-1,NA,TGTGCCAGCAGTGAATCGGTTAGGGGCCAGCAGTTCTTC,CASSESVRGQQFF
TRBD2,TRBV4-1,TRBJ2-5,NA,TGCGCCAGCAGCCAAGAGTTGGGACTAGCGGGGTCGGGGGAGACCCAGTACTTC,CASSQELGLAGSGETQYF
NA,TRBV11-2,TRBJ2-2,NA,TGTGCCAGCAGCTTAGGAAAGGGGGAGGGCACCGGGGAGCTGTTTTTT,CASSLGKGEGTGELFF
NA,TRBV7-2,TRBJ1-2,NA,TGTGCCAGCAGCTTAGCGGAAGGGGGGGCGGGATCCTATGGCTACACCTTC,CASSLAEGGAGSYGYTF
TRBD1,TRBV24-1,TRBJ2-5,NA,TGTGCCACCAGTGATTCCGGGACAGGGGGCGCGGGAGAGACCCAGTACTTC,CATSDSGTGGAGETQYF
TRBD2,TRBV13,TRBJ2-3,NA,TGTGCCAGCAGCTCCCTGACTAGCGTCGGAACAGATACGCAGTATTTT,CASSSLTSVGTDTQYF
NA,TRBV7-2,TRBJ2-5,few,TGTGCCACGTCCGGCCGGGTTACCTCGGAGACCCAGTACTTC,CATSGRVTSETQYF
NA,TRBV3-1/TRBV3-2,TRBJ1-6,NA,TGTGCCAGCAGCCAAGGAACCAGGGCAGGGTCACCCCTCCACTTT,CASSQGTRAGSPLHF
TRBD2,TRBV5-4,TRBJ2-2,NA,TGTGCCAGCAGCTTTCAAGGGTCGGGGGGCACCGGGGAGCTGTTTTTT,CASSFQGSGGTGELFF
NA,TRBV6-1,TRBJ1-3,NA,TGTGCCAGCAGTTGGGCCCTCGGAGGAAACACCATATATTTT,CASSWALGGNTIYF
TRBD2,TRBV7-2,TRBJ2-3,NA,TGTGCCAGCAGCCCCCAAGGACTAGCAGATACGCAGTATTTT,CASSPQGLADTQYF
NA,TRBV11-3,TRBJ2-1,NA,TGTGCCAGCAGCTTAGGTCTATCTAGCTCGGATGAGCAGTTCTTC,CASSLGLSSSDEQFF
NA,TRBV12-3/TRBV12-4,TRBJ2-7,once,TGTGCCAGCAGGCGGGACAGATGGGGCGAGCAGTACTTC,CASRRDRWGEQYF
TRBD2,TRBV6-5,TRBJ2-7,few,TGTGCCAGCGGTACCAGGGAGGGCCCCTACGAGCAGTACTTC,CASGTREGPYEQYF
NA,TRBV6-4,TRBJ2-2,NA,TGTGCCAGCAGTGGACAGGGAGGCACCGGGGAGCTGTTTTTT,CASSGQGGTGELFF
TRBD1,TRBV10-3,TRBJ1-1,NA,TGTGCCATCAGTGGTAAAGGGGGCTGGACTGAAGCTTTCTTT,CAISGKGGWTEAFF
TRBD2,TRBV24-1,TRBJ2-5,NA,TGTGCCACCAGTGACCCCTCGGGGGGGGTGCAAGAGACCCAGTACTTC,CATSDPSGGVQETQYF
NA,TRBV20-1,TRBJ2-1,few,TGCAGTGCTCCGACCGGGGGTGAGCAGTTCTTC,CSAPTGGEQFF
TRBD2,TRBV13,TRBJ2-1,NA,TGTGCCAGCAGCTTAGGGTTACTAGCGGGGGGGCACAATGAGCAGTTCTTC,CASSLGLLAGGHNEQFF
TRBD2,TRBV3-1/TRBV3-2,TRBJ2-4,NA,TGTGCCAGCAGCCAAAGGACTAGCGGGGGTAGGGACATTCAGTACTTC,CASSQRTSGGRDIQYF
TRBD2,TRBV19,TRBJ2-7,NA,TGTGCCAGTAGTTGGAAGCGGGGGGGCTACGAGCAGTACTTC,CASSWKRGGYEQYF
TRBD1,TRBV28,TRBJ1-1,once,TGTGCCAGCAGTTCCCCGGGACAGGGCCACACTGAAGCTTTCTTT,CASSSPGQGHTEAFF
TRBD1,TRBV6-5,TRBJ1-3,NA,TGTGCCAGCAGGTCCCCCAGGGGGTTCACCATATATTTT,CASRSPRGFTIYF
TRBD1,TRBV10-3,TRBJ2-7,NA,TGTGCCATCAGCAGGGACAGGGCGAACGAGCAGTACTTC,CAISRDRANEQYF
NA,TRBV6-5,TRBJ2-5,NA,TGTGCCAGCAGGTGGGGCCGGGAGACCCAGTACTTC,CASRWGRETQYF
NA,TRBV11-2,TRBJ1-2,NA,TGTGCCAGCAGCCGGTTGGGAGGCGGCTACACCTTC,CASSRLGGGYTF
NA,TRBV5-1,TRBJ1-2,NA,TGCGCCAGCAGCTACTCCATGCCCTCTAACTATGGCTACACCTTC,CASSYSMPSNYGYTF
TRBD1,TRBV30,TRBJ2-5,NA,TGTGCCTGGAGCCAAAGGACAGGGAGTCAAGAGACCCAGTACTTC,CAWSQRTGSQETQYF
TRBD1,TRBV24-1,TRBJ2-1,NA,TGTGCCACCAAGAATACCGGGACAGGGGGCGATGAGCAGTTCTTC,CATKNTGTGGDEQFF
NA,TRBV7-8,TRBJ1-1,NA,TGTGCCAGCAGCTTGAGGGCGTCCTCGAGGGAAGCTTTCTTT,CASSLRASSREAFF
TRBD2,TRBV15,TRBJ2-1,NA,TGTGCCACCAGCGTAGGGCGGGGGGGGTATGACAATGAGCAGTTCTTC,CATSVGRGGYDNEQFF
NA,TRBV7-2,TRBJ1-2,NA,TGTGCCAGCAGCTTAAGGAGAAACTATGGCTACACCTTC,CASSLRRNYGYTF
TRBD2,TRBV3-1/TRBV3-2,TRBJ2-3,few,TGTGCCAGCAGCCAAGGTCTAACGGGGAGGGGCACAGATACGCAGTATTTT,CASSQGLTGRGTDTQYF
NA,TRBV2,TRBJ1-2,NA,TGTGCCAGCAGTGATCGGCAGGGGTATCGCTACACCTTC,CASSDRQGYRYTF
NA,TRBV29-1,TRBJ2-7,NA,TGCAGCGCTAAGGGGGGGGGAGCCTACGAGCAGTACTTC,CSAKGGGAYEQYF
NA,TRBV19,TRBJ1-1,NA,TGTGCCAGTAGTATCGCAGGGAGGACTTACCTTATGAACACTGAAGCTTTCTTT,CASSIAGRTYLMNTEAFF
NA,TRBV7-2,TRBJ2-1,NA,TGTGCCAGCAGCTCCCACGGTGTAGGGGTATACGACAATGAGCAGTTCTTC,CASSSHGVGVYDNEQFF
NA,TRBV7-2,TRBJ2-1,NA,TGTGCCAGCAACCAGAGGAATGAGCAGTTCTTC,CASNQRNEQFF
NA,TRBV6-1,TRBJ1-1,few,TGTGCCAGCAGTGAACGACGGAGAGAAGCTTTCTTT,CASSERRREAFF
NA,TRBV9,TRBJ2-2,once,TGTGCCAGCAGCGTAGGGCAGGTTGGCACCGGGGAGCTGTTTTTT,CASSVGQVGTGELFF
NA,TRBV14,TRBJ2-3,NA,TGTGCCAGCAGCACCCGGACTGGCACTAGCACAGATACGCAGTATTTT,CASSTRTGTSTDTQYF
NA,TRBV7-3,TRBJ2-7,NA,TGTGCCAGCAGCCCCGAACAGGGTTCCGAGCAGTACTTC,CASSPEQGSEQYF
NA,TRBV5-4,TRBJ1-1,NA,TGTGCCAGCAGCCCGGACACCTATTACACTGAAGCTTTCTTT,CASSPDTYYTEAFF
TRBD1,TRBV19,TRBJ1-1,NA,TGTGCCAGTATCCCCCCGGGACAGGGGGACACTGAAGCTTTCTTT,CASIPPGQGDTEAFF
NA,TRBV19,TRBJ2-2,NA,TGTGCCAGTAGTATATCAACTAGTAATGCCGGGGAGCTGTTTTTT,CASSISTSNAGELFF
NA,TRBV5-4,TRBJ1-2,NA,TGTGCCAGCAGCTTGACAGGGAGCTATGGCTACACCTTC,CASSLTGSYGYTF
NA,TRBV15,TRBJ2-5,NA,TGTGCCACCAGCAGACGCGACAGGGAGGCCCAGTACTTC,CATSRRDREAQYF
TRBD2,TRBV2,TRBJ2-1,NA,TGTGCCAGCAGGATAGGGACTAGCGGTAACAATGAGCAGTTCTTC,CASRIGTSGNNEQFF
NA,TRBV24-1,TRBJ2-2,NA,TGTGCCATCGAGGCAGGGGGGGAGCTGTTTTTT,CAIEAGGELFF
NA,TRBV7-8,TRBJ2-2,once,TGTGCCAGCACCATAGGATGGCAAAGGGGCGCCGGGGAGCTGTTTTTT,CASTIGWQRGAGELFF
TRBD2,TRBV7-9,TRBJ2-1,many,TGTGCCAGCAGCTTAGCGCCTAGCGGGGCCTACAATGAGCAGTTCTTC,CASSLAPSGAYNEQFF
NA,TRBV12-3/TRBV12-4,TRBJ2-1,NA,TGTGCCAGCAGTTTAGTACAGGCCGGGGAGCAGTTCTTC,CASSLVQAGEQFF
TRBD1,TRBV7-2,TRBJ1-2,NA,TGTGCCAGCAGCAGGGTGGCAGGGGGCGCCGAGCGAGGCTACACCTTC,CASSRVAGGAERGYTF
NA,TRBV20-1,TRBJ2-1,NA,TGCAGTGCTAGTACGGGCGGGGCCTCCTACAATGAGCAGTTCTTC,CSASTGGASYNEQFF
NA,TRBV11-2,TRBJ2-1,NA,TGTGCCAGCAGCCAGGACAGCTACAATGAGCAGTTCTTC,CASSQDSYNEQFF
NA,TRBV24-1,TRBJ1-3,NA,TGTGCCACCAGTGATTCAGAACAGGGAGGAAACACCATATATTTT,CATSDSEQGGNTIYF